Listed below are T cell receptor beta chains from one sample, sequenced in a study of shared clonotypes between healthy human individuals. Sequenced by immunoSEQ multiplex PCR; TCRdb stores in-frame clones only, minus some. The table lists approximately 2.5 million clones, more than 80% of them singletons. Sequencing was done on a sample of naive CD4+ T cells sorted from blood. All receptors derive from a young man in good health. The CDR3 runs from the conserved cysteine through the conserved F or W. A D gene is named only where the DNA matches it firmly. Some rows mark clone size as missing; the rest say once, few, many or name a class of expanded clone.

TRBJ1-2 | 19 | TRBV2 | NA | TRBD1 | TGTGCCAGCCAGCTCTCCCCGTTAACCGGGACAGGGGGCCTGGTGGGCTACACCTTC | CASQLSPLTGTGGLVGYTF
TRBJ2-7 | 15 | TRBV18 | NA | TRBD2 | TGTGCCAGCTCGTCGGGACTAGCGGGATCGCGGGAGCAGTACTTC | CASSSGLAGSREQYF
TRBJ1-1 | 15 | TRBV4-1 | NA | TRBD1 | TGCGCCAGCAGCCAAGGGGGACAGGGGTATACTGAAGCTTTCTTT | CASSQGGQGYTEAFF
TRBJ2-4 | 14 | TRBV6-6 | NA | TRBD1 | TGTGCCAGCACAGGGGGCGCTGGCAAAAACATTCAGTACTTC | CASTGGAGKNIQYF
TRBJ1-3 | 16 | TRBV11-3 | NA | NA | TGTGCCAGCAGCTTCGGGGGGGGCACAACTGGAAACACCATATATTTT | CASSFGGGTTGNTIYF
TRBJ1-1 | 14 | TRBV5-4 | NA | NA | TGTGCCAGCAGCCTATTGGACGGGAACACTGAAGCTTTCTTT | CASSLLDGNTEAFF
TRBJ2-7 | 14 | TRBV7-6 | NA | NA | TGTGCCAGCAGCCCGGGGGGAACAGGGGTCGAGCAGTACTTC | CASSPGGTGVEQYF
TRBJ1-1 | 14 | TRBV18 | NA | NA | TGTGCCAGCTCTGAGGACAGTTTAAACACTGAAGCTTTCTTT | CASSEDSLNTEAFF
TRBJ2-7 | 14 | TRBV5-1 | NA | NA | TGCGCCAGCAGCCCCGGACAGAGATCCTACGAGCAGTACTTC | CASSPGQRSYEQYF
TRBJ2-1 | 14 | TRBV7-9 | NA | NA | TGTGCCAGCAGCGAGAGCTCACAGGGTAATGAGCAGTTCTTC | CASSESSQGNEQFF
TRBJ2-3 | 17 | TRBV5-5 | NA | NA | TGTGCCAGCAGCCCCGGGGCCCTGACTATTAGCACAGATACGCAGTATTTT | CASSPGALTISTDTQYF
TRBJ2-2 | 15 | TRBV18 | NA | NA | TGTGCCAGCTCACCGGAGGGACCGACCACCGGGGAGCTGTTTTTT | CASSPEGPTTGELFF
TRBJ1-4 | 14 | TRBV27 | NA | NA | TGTGCCAGCAGTTTGTTGGGGGGGCTCGGAAAACTGTTTTTT | CASSLLGGLGKLFF
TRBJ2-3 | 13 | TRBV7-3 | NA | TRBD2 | TGTGCCAGCAGCTTAGGCCCGGGAGGTACGCAGTATTTT | CASSLGPGGTQYF
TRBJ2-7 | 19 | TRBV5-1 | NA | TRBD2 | TGCGCCAGCAGCTTGGTCCAGTTGGTGGAGACTAGCGGTACCTACGAGCAGTACTTC | CASSLVQLVETSGTYEQYF
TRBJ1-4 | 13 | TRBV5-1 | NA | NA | TGCGCCAGCATGAGGGAAGCTAATGAAAAACTGTTTTTT | CASMREANEKLFF
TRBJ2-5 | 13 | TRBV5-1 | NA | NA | TGCGCCAGCAGCTCCGAAAGCCGGGAGACCCAGTACTTC | CASSSESRETQYF
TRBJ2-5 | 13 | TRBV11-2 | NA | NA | TGTGCCAGCAGCCCGAGGGTACTAGAGACCCAGTACTTC | CASSPRVLETQYF
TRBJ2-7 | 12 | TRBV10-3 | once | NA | TGTGCCATCAACACGACCCCAGGCGAGCAGTACTTC | CAINTTPGEQYF
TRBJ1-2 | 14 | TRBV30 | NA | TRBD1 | TGTGCCTGGAGTTCCGGGACAGGGGGCTATGGCTACACCTTC | CAWSSGTGGYGYTF
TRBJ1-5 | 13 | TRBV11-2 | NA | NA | TGTGCCAGCAGCCCACAGTCCAATCAGCCCCAGCATTTT | CASSPQSNQPQHF
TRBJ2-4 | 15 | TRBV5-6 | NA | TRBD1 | TGTGCCAGCAGCCGAACTGACAGGGACGTAAACATTCAGTACTTC | CASSRTDRDVNIQYF
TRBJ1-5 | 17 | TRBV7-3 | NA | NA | TGTGCCAGCAGCTTACCCTACTTCGGTGATAGCAATCAGCCCCAGCATTTT | CASSLPYFGDSNQPQHF
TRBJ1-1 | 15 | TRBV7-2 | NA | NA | TGTGCCAGCAGCTTTACAGGGTCAGGGAACACTGAAGCTTTCTTT | CASSFTGSGNTEAFF
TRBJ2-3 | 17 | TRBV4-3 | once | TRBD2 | TGCGCCAGCAGCCACCTGACTAGCGGGAGTGCCTCAGATACGCAGTATTTT | CASSHLTSGSASDTQYF
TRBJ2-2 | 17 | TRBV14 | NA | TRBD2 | TGTGCCAGCAGCCAAGAAGGGCGCGGGAGGAAGGACGGGGAGCTGTTTTTT | CASSQEGRGRKDGELFF
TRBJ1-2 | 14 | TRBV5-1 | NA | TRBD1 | TGCGCCAGCAGCCCTCCGGGACAGGGAAATGGCTACACCTTC | CASSPPGQGNGYTF
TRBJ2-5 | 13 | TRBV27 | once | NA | TGTGCCAGCAGTTTAGGGGGGAGGGAGACCCAGTACTTC | CASSLGGRETQYF
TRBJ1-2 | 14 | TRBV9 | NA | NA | TGTGCCAGCAGCGCCGCCGCAGGGAACTATGGCTACACCTTC | CASSAAAGNYGYTF
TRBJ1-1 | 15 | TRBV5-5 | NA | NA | TGTGCCAGCAGCTTTCACGTCGGACAGAGCACTGAAGCTTTCTTT | CASSFHVGQSTEAFF
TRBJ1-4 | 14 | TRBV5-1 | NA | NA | TGCGCCAGCAGCTTGGGACGGGGTAATGAAAAACTGTTTTTT | CASSLGRGNEKLFF
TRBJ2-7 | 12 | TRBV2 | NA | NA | TGTGCCAGCAGCGGGGATTTCTACGAGCAGTACTTC | CASSGDFYEQYF
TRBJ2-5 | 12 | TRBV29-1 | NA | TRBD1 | TGCAGCGTCGACAGGGTGGGGGAGACCCAGTACTTC | CSVDRVGETQYF
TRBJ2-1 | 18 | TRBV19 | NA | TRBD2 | TGTGCCAGTAGTATAGAACATAGATCCGCGACTAGCGGGACTGAGCAGTTCTTC | CASSIEHRSATSGTEQFF
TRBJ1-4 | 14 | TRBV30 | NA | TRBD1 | TGTGCCTGGAGGGGACAGGGGGAACATGAAAAACTGTTTTTT | CAWRGQGEHEKLFF
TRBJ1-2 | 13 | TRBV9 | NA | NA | TGTGCCAGCAGCGTGAGCTGGGACTATGGCTACACCTTC | CASSVSWDYGYTF
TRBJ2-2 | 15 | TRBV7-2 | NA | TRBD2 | TGTGCCAGCAGCCAGACTAGCGGGGGCACCGGGGAGCTGTTTTTT | CASSQTSGGTGELFF
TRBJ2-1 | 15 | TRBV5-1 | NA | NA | TGCGCCAGCAGCTTTGGGGGGTCCTCCTACAATGAGCAGTTCTTC | CASSFGGSSYNEQFF
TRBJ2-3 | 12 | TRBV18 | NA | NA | TGTGCCAGTCGTGGAAGTGCAGATACGCAGTATTTT | CASRGSADTQYF
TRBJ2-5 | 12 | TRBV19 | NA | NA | TGTGCCGTTGGGGAACCGGGTTTGGCCCAGTACTTC | CAVGEPGLAQYF
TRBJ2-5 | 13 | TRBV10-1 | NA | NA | TGCGCCAGCAGTATGACCATCCAAGAGACCCAGTACTTC | CASSMTIQETQYF
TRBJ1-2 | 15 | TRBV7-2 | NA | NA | TGTGCCAGCAGCTTCCGGGGGGCGGGTCTCTATGGCTACACCTTC | CASSFRGAGLYGYTF
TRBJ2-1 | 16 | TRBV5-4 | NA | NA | TGTGCCAGCAGCCGCGTCGGGGTTAGCTCCTACAATGAGCAGTTCTTC | CASSRVGVSSYNEQFF
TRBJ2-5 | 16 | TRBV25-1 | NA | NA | TGTGCCAGCAGTGGGGAATGGGCTTGGTACCAAGAGACCCAGTACTTC | CASSGEWAWYQETQYF
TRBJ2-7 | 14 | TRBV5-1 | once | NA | TGCGCCAGCAGCCAGGGGCCAGGGCGCGACGAGCAGTACTTC | CASSQGPGRDEQYF
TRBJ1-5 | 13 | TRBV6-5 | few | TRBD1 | TGTGCCAGCAGACCTCCAGGGGGCCAGCCCCAGCATTTT | CASRPPGGQPQHF
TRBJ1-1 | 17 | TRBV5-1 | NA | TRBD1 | TGCGCCAGCAGCTTGAAGTCGGCAGGGGGCGCGGGTACTGAAGCTTTCTTT | CASSLKSAGGAGTEAFF
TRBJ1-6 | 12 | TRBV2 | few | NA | TGTGCCGGGGGACGCCAGAATTCACCCCTCCACTTT | CAGGRQNSPLHF
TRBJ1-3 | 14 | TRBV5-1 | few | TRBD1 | TGCGCCAGCAGCGTAGGACAGGACGGAAACACCATATATTTT | CASSVGQDGNTIYF
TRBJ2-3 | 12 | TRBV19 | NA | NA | TGTGCCAGTAGTCCCCGTGGCAATACGCAGTATTTT | CASSPRGNTQYF
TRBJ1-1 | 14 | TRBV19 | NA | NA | TGTGCCAGTAGTATAATCCGGCTGGAGGCTGAAGCTTTCTTT | CASSIIRLEAEAFF
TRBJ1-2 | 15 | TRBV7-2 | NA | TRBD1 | TGTGCCAGCAGCCCGAACCCGGCAGGGGGCTATGGCTACACCTTC | CASSPNPAGGYGYTF
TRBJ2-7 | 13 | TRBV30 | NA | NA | TGTGCCTGGAGGGGGGACGGTTTCTACGAGCAGTACTTC | CAWRGDGFYEQYF
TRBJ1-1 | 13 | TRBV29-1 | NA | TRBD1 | TGCAGCGTTAGGGGGCTGATGGGCACTGAAGCTTTCTTT | CSVRGLMGTEAFF